The sequence of this T cell receptor (beta chain) was determined in a study of spatial heterogeneity in lung cancer. TCRdb called the 5' RACE reads again in MiXCR, with one record for every CDR3 protein. Of more than 85,000 distinct CDR3 sequences in the sample, around 9% were seen once. The CDR3 totals 17 residues. Germline V gene sequence: CDR1 SNHLY, CDR2 FYNNEI. J lost 3 bases, V lost 4 bases, and 11 bases had no gene match. Time point reported: sample taken at primary tumor resection. The sequenced material consisted of unsorted whole RNA from tumor, nontumor lung or frozen PBMC. A single count supports this clonotype.

This sample comprised PBMCs, obtained at surgery. The V and J genes are TRBV2 and TRBJ2-3; 9 bases fit TRBD2. The source is a male donor with early-stage non-small cell lung cancer. The CDR3 DNA sequence: TGTGCCAGCAGTGGGGGGACTAGCTCCGGTAGGACAGATACGCAGTATTTT. It codes for CASSGGTSSGRTDTQYF. The whole variable domain, filled in from reference TRBV2 and TRBJ2-3, reads EPEVTQTPSHQVTQMGQEVILRCVPISNHLYFYWYRQILGQKVEFLVSFYNNEISEKSEIFDDQFSVERPDGSNFTLKIRSTKLEDSAMYFCASSGGTSSGRTDTQYFGPGTRLTVL.